This T cell receptor (beta chain) was identified in a study of Graves' ophthalmopathy and Graves' hyperthyroidism. Overall study results and limits: It was with 70.59% sensitivity and about 73% specificity that the model predicted ophthalmopathy progression.

In the case of this clonotype: Antigen: not known.

Clinical symptoms, serum thyroxine, TRAb, thyroid ultrasound and orbital computed tomography formed the basis of diagnosis. The study amplified TCR beta CDR3 regions using RNA transcripts. HTBI primers served in a first-round RT-PCR, which a second-round multiplex PCR followed. TCRdb used MiXCR to reprocess the multiplex PCR reads, holding one entry per CDR3 protein. The table has some 400,000 distinct CDR3 sequences, around 17% seen once; the top ten hold roughly 1.5%. CDR3 length equals 14 residues. The V end lost 1 base, the J end lost 6 bases, and 12 bases lay between the germline ends. Per the germline V gene, CDR1 is SGHTA and CDR2 is FQGNSA.

The chain is built from TRBV7-2 and TRBJ1-2; D gene uncertain. This receptor was identified in a woman younger than 30 with Graves' ophthalmopathy. Sequencing used peripheral blood. The CDR3 nucleotides are TGTGCCAGCAGCTTAGAGGGTGCGGGGAATGGCTACACCTTC. It codes for CASSLEGAGNGYTF.